Presented here are 26 T cell receptor beta chains from one specimen sequenced in a study of OX40 agonist ivuxolimab in advanced cancers. Clones were read by immunoSEQ multiplex PCR, and TCRdb kept only the in-frame ones, dropping some. The data hold some 100,000 clones, with 90% observed a single time. The material sequenced was CD4+ or CD8+ T cells sorted from blood, taken in a trial of the OX40 agonist ivuxolimab. The source of these receptors is an adult with an advanced solid tumor such as melanoma, head and neck, liver or kidney cancer.

The chain couples TRBV18 to TRBJ1-4; 8 bases fit TRBD1. V shed 2 bases and J 10 bases; nucleotides not matched to a gene: 9. Germline-derived CDR1 and CDR2 are KGHSH and LQKENI. This CDR3 is built from 15 residues. The CDR3 DNA follows: TGTGCCAGCTCACCAGGCCGGGACAGGATGGGAAAACTGTTTTTT. This gives the protein CASSPGRDRMGKLFF.

V is TRBV15 and J is TRBJ1-1, with D unresolved. The CDR3 extends over 14 amino acids. CDR1 is LNHNV and CDR2 is YYDKDF in the germline V gene (reference sequence). The V end was cut by 5 bases, the J end by 8 bases, with 18 bases between. Written as DNA, the CDR3 is TGTGCCACCAGCGGAAGACATGGGTATCGGGAAGCTTTCTTT. Protein: CATSGRHGYREAFF.

The chain joins TRBV19 to TRBJ2-7, with a possible D match to TRBD1 (6 bases). Germline CDR1 LNHDA, CDR2 SQIVND (reference sequence). The V and J ends lost 7 bases and 2 bases respectively, with 18 bases between them. CDR3 length equals 15 residues. This CDR3 reads CASMSQVGATYEQYF. The CDR3 nucleotides are TGTGCCAGTATGTCCCAGGTGGGGGCTACCTACGAGCAGTACTTC.

The chain couples TRBV19 to TRBJ2-1, with 9 positions matching TRBD2. This CDR3 has 15 residues. V shed 5 bases and J 7 bases; nucleotides not matched to a gene: 9. Germline assignment: CDR1 LNHDA and CDR2 SQIVND (reference sequence). The CDR3 DNA reads TGTGCCAGTAGTCATCATAGCGGGAGATCAAATGAGCAGTTCTTC. This gives the protein CASSHHSGRSNEQFF.

The rearrangement uses TRBV6-5 and TRBJ1-1, with D maybe TRBD1 (5 bases). The CDR3 sequence is 13 residues long. Germline V gene lookup returns CDR1 MNHEY and CDR2 SVGAGI. Trimming removed 2 bases from V and 9 bases from J, with 13 bases in between. In DNA form, the CDR3 reads TGTGCCAGCAGTTACACGGAAACAGGTAAAGCTTTCTTT. Its protein is CASSYTETGKAFF.

The chain recombines TRBV9 with TRBJ1-5; D gene uncertain. V lost 3 bases and J lost 2, with 9 bases in between. CDR1 is SGDLS, CDR2 YYNGEE, per germline. The CDR3 spans 14 residues. This CDR3 reads CASSALGGNQPQHF. The DNA of the CDR3 is TGTGCCAGCAGCGCTCTTGGGGGCAATCAGCCCCAGCATTTT.

This rearrangement joins TRBV6-1 to TRBJ2-1; D might be TRBD1 or TRBD2, each matching 6 bases. Trimming removed 7 bases at V and 0 bases at J, with 10 bases between. Germline V gene lookup returns CDR1 MNHNS and CDR2 SASEGT. The CDR3 is 14 residues long. The CDR3 here is CASNKGGSYNEQFF. The CDR3 coding sequence is TGTGCCAGCAACAAGGGGGGCTCCTACAATGAGCAGTTCTTC.

A single count supports this clone. The chain combines TRBV4-3 with TRBJ2-3; D may be TRBD2 (5 bases). The CDR3 covers 15 residues. The ends were cut back, 1 base at V and 3 bases at J, with 11 bases in the middle. CDR1 is LGHNA and CDR2 is YSLEER in the germline V gene. The CDR3 spells CASSQAGRRTDTQYF. The DNA of the CDR3 is TGCGCCAGCAGCCAAGCGGGGAGACGGACAGATACGCAGTATTTT.

This clone came up once. The rearrangement links TRBV6-5 to TRBJ2-2, with 9 bases that match TRBD1. V gave up 10 bases and J gave up 2 bases; unmatched junction bases: 5. The CDR3 has 14 residues. The germline V gene has CDR1 MNHEY and CDR2 SVGAGI. CDR3 residues: CAIGQGTNTGELFF. CDR3 bases: TGTGCCATCGGACAGGGGACAAACACCGGGGAGCTGTTTTTT.

V gene TRBV7-3 combines with J gene TRBJ2-7; a possible D gene is TRBD1 (6 bases). The V and J ends lost 4 bases and 3 bases respectively, with 13 bases between them. Germline values: CDR1 SGHTA, CDR2 FQGTGA. The CDR3 runs to 14 residues. The CDR3 DNA sequence: TGTGCCAGCAGCTGGGGGCGGACAAGCTACGAGCAGTACTTC. It encodes CASSWGRTSYEQYF.

This rearrangement joins TRBV7-3 to TRBJ2-2, with 7 bases lining up with TRBD1. V shed 5 bases, J shed 6 bases, and the junction held 6 bases outside the gene matches. Per germline, CDR1 SGHTA and CDR2 FQGTGA. The CDR3 covers 14 residues. CDR3 in amino acids: CASSAYRGSGELFF. The CDR3, as DNA: TGTGCCAGCAGCGCTTACAGGGGCTCCGGGGAGCTGTTTTTT.

The rearrangement joins TRBV4-2 to TRBJ2-7; 7 nucleotides agree with TRBD2. This CDR3 has 16 residues. Germline-derived CDR1 and CDR2 are LGHNA and YNFKEQ. Trimming at V came to 0 bases and at J to 2 bases, leaving 7 bases not matched to a gene. CDR3 protein: CASSQDTRGSAYEQYF. The CDR3, as DNA: TGTGCCAGCAGCCAAGATACCCGCGGGAGTGCCTACGAGCAGTACTTC.

The gene calls are TRBV18 and TRBJ2-2, with D perhaps TRBD1 (5 bases). The CDR3 length is 15 residues. Looked up from germline, CDR1 is KGHSH and CDR2 is LQKENI. V gave up 3 bases and J gave up 1 base, with 9 bases separating them. CDR3 residues: CASSPLGQNTGELFF. CDR3 nucleotide sequence: TGTGCCAGCTCACCCCTTGGACAGAACACCGGGGAGCTGTTTTTT.

This clone appeared a single time. The genes are TRBV4-3 and TRBJ1-2; 8 bases align to TRBD1. Germline lookup yields CDR1 LGHNA and CDR2 YSLEER. After removal of 2 bases from V and 6 bases from J, the junction contained 17 bases not matched to a gene. CDR3 length equals 18 residues. The CDR3 DNA reads as TGCGCCAGCAGCCAACTACTCCCGGACAGGGACTGGGGGGATGGCTACACCTTC. It translates to CASSQLLPDRDWGDGYTF.

The chain recombines TRBV2 with TRBJ2-2; D remains ambiguous. This CDR3 comprises 12 residues. CDR1 is SNHLY, CDR2 FYNNEI, per germline. V was shortened by 2 bases and J by 5 bases, with 3 bases between the two germline ends. CDR3 amino acids: CASSERTGELFF. The CDR3 DNA reads TGTGCCAGCAGTGAACGTACCGGGGAGCTGTTTTTT.

The chain couples TRBV29-1 to TRBJ2-1; perhaps TRBD2 as D (6 bases). This CDR3 contains 13 residues. Germline V gene lookup returns CDR1 SQVTM and CDR2 ANQGSEA. The V end was cut by 4 bases, the J end by 7 bases, with 14 bases between. As DNA, the CDR3 is TGCAGCGTTGGTCCTAGCGTAGTTAATGAGCAGTTCTTC. This gives the protein CSVGPSVVNEQFF.

The chain employs TRBV6-5 and TRBJ1-1, with D unresolved. This CDR3 region has 12 residues. The V end was cut by 5 bases, the J end by 3 bases, with 7 bases between. Germline CDR1 MNHEY, CDR2 SVGAGI. The CDR3 bases are TGTGCCAGCAGTGGGGTGTACACTGAAGCTTTCTTT. Protein product: CASSGVYTEAFF.

The rearrangement joins TRBV28 to TRBJ2-4; D not certain. The CDR3 totals 14 residues. The germline V gene has CDR1 MDHEN and CDR2 SYDVKM. V lost 5 bases and J lost 7, with 15 bases in between. CDR3 residues: CASSPPFRLNIQYF. As DNA, the CDR3 is TGTGCCAGCAGTCCCCCCTTTCGGCTCAACATTCAGTACTTC.

The rearrangement joins TRBV6-6 to TRBJ2-1; 8 bases are shared with TRBD2. The CDR3 has 15 residues. Germline CDR1 and CDR2: MNHNY and SVGAGI (reference sequence). V shed 5 bases and J 6 bases; nucleotides not matched to a gene: 9. The CDR3 spells CASSPGTRTPNEQFF. Here the CDR3 DNA reads TGTGCCAGCAGTCCCGGGACTAGAACCCCCAATGAGCAGTTCTTC.

This clone has just one count. The chain employs TRBV7-9 and TRBJ2-7, with 11 bases that match TRBD1. Per the germline V gene, CDR1 is SEHNR and CDR2 is FQNEAQ (reference sequence). This CDR3 spans 15 amino acids. The V gene end was trimmed by 1 base and the J gene end by 3 bases; junction bases not matched to a gene: 2. The CDR3 DNA sequence: TGTGCCAGCAGCTTAGAAGGGACAGGGGGCTACGAGCAGTACTTC. Translation: CASSLEGTGGYEQYF.

The V call is TRBV7-2, the J call TRBJ2-1; possibly TRBD2 for D (6 bases). Trimming removed 3 bases at V and 1 base at J, with 10 bases between. The CDR3 contains 15 residues. Per the germline V gene, CDR1 is SGHTA and CDR2 is FQGNSA. The CDR3, as DNA: TGTGCCAGCAGCTTTAGCAGCGGGTCCTACAATGAGCAGTTCTTC. This sequence encodes CASSFSSGSYNEQFF.

The rearrangement joins TRBV2 to TRBJ2-1, with TRBD2 identical over 15 bases. The CDR3 sequence is 15 residues long. Germline assignment: CDR1 SNHLY and CDR2 FYNNEI. Trimming took 6 bases from V and 9 from J; bases not matched to a gene: 6. The CDR3 DNA follows: TGTGCCAGCAGCGCAGGACTAGCGGGAGGGGGTGAGCAGTTCTTC. It specifies CASSAGLAGGGEQFF.

The rearrangement uses TRBV7-7 and TRBJ2-2, with TRBD1 matching 10 bases. Losses at the gene ends were 4 bases for V and 8 bases for J; bases not matched to a gene: 4. The CDR3 extends over 14 amino acids. CDR1 SSHAT and CDR2 FNYEAQ come from the germline V gene (reference sequence). DNA for the CDR3: TGTGCCAGCAGCTCCGGGACAGGGGAAGGGGAGCTGTTTTTT. Protein product: CASSSGTGEGELFF.

Only one count was recorded for this clone. This sequence joins TRBV6-4 and TRBJ2-2, with 9 nucleotides matching TRBD2. Germline V gene sequence: CDR1 MRHNA, CDR2 SNTAGT. V was clipped by 5 bases and J by 4 bases; unmatched bases: 2. The CDR3 runs to 14 residues. Written as DNA, the CDR3 is TGTGCCAGCAGTTTAGCGGGAGCCACCGGGGAGCTGTTTTTT. Translation gives CASSLAGATGELFF.

The chain links TRBV4-2 to TRBJ1-1, with 8 bases lining up with TRBD1. V lost 1 base and J lost 3; bases outside the gene matches: 4. CDR1 is LGHNA and CDR2 is YNFKEQ in the germline V gene. There are 15 residues in the CDR3. CDR3 nucleotide sequence: TGTGCCAGCAGCCAAGCAGGACAGGGAGACACTGAAGCTTTCTTT. Its translation: CASSQAGQGDTEAFF.

The chain employs TRBV7-3 and TRBJ2-2; a weak D match, TRBD1 (6 bases). Germline assignment: CDR1 SGHTA and CDR2 FQGTGA. This CDR3 is 12 amino acids long. V was shortened by 4 bases and J by 10 bases, with 10 bases between the two germline ends. For the CDR3, the DNA is TGTGCCAGCAGCTATGACAGGCAGGAGCTGTTTTTT. It translates to CASSYDRQELFF.